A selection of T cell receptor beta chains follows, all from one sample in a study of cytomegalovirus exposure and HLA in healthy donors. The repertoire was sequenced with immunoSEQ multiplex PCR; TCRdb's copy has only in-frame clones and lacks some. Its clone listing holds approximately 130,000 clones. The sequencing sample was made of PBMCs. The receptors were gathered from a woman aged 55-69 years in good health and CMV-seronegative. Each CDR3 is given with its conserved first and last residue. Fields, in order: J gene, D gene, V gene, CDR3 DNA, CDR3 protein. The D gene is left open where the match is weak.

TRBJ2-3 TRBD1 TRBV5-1 TGCGCCAGCAGCTTGGGGGACAGGGACACAGATACGCAGTATTTT CASSLGDRDTDTQYF
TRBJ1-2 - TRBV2 TGTGCCAGCAGTAATACAGGGTACTATGGCTACACCTTC CASSNTGYYGYTF
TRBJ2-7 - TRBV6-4 TGTGCCAGCAGTTTGAGGTTATTCGACGAGCAGTACTTC CASSLRLFDEQYF
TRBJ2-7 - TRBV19 TGTGCCAGTAGTCTCCGGGACATCTCCTACGAGCAGTACTTC CASSLRDISYEQYF
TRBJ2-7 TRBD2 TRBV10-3 TGTGCCATCAGTCCATCCGGGACTAGCGGATACGAGCAGTACTTC CAISPSGTSGYEQYF
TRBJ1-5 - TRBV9 TGTGCCAGCAGCGTAGGGCAGAGCAATCAGCCCCAGCATTTT CASSVGQSNQPQHF
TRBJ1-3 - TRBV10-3 TGTGCCATCAGCCCAGGGGACAAGCTCCCTGGAAACACCATATATTTT CAISPGDKLPGNTIYF
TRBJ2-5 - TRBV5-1 TGCGCCAGCAGCCTGATAGATCTGTCCAAGGAGACCCAGTACTTC CASSLIDLSKETQYF
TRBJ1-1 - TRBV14 TGTGCCAGCAGCCAAGATCGCACAGGGTTTGAAGCTTTCTTT CASSQDRTGFEAFF
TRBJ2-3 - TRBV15 TGTGCCACCAGCAGAGAGTCGTACACAGATACGCAGTATTTT CATSRESYTDTQYF
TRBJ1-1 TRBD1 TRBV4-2 TGTGCCAGCAGCCAAGATAAGGCCGGGACAGCAAACACTGAAGCTTTCTTT CASSQDKAGTANTEAFF
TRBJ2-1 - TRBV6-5 TGTGCCAGCAGGCGGCCACCACAGGATGAGCAGTTCTTC CASRRPPQDEQFF
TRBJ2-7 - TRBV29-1 TGCAGCGTTGAGGAGGGAAGGCCATACGAGCAGTACTTC CSVEEGRPYEQYF
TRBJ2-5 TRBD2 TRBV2 TGTGCCAGCAGTCCACTAGCGGGGGAAGAGACCCAGTACTTC CASSPLAGEETQYF
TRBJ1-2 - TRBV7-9 TGTGCCAGCAGCTTAAGAAGACAAGCCCTATCTCTTCATAATGGCTACACCTTC CASSLRRQALSLHNGYTF
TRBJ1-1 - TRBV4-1 TGCGCCAGCAGCCAAGGTTTGTACATAACTGAAGCTTTCTTT CASSQGLYITEAFF
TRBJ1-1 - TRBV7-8 TGTGCCAGCAGCTTAGTAAACACTGAAGCTTTCTTT CASSLVNTEAFF
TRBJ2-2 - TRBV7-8 TGTGCCAGCAGCTCGTCTGACATTACCGGGGAGCTGTTTTTT CASSSSDITGELFF
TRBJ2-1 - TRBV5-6 TGTGCCAGCAGCTTGTGGGCAGTTAACTCCTACAATGAGCAGTTCTTC CASSLWAVNSYNEQFF
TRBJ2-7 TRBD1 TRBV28 TGTGCCACCATGGAAGGGATATTGCGGACAGGGCGGTACGAGCAGTACTTC CATMEGILRTGRYEQYF
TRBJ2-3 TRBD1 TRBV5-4 TGTGCCAGCAGCCAGCGGACAGGGGGATCCACAGATACGCAGTATTTT CASSQRTGGSTDTQYF
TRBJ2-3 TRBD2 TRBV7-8 TGTGCCAGCAGCTTCTCCAGCGGGACTAGCACAGATACGCAGTATTTT CASSFSSGTSTDTQYF
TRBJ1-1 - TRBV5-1 TGCGCCAGCAGCTTGGAAGTCGACAACAAAGCTTTCTTT CASSLEVDNKAFF
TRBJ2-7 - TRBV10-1 TGCGCCAGCAGCCCAGGCAGGGCCTACGAGCAGTACTTC CASSPGRAYEQYF
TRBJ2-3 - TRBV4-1 TGCGCCAGCAGCCAAGGACATAGCACAGATACGCAGTATTTT CASSQGHSTDTQYF
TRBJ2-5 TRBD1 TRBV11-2 TGTGCCAGCAGCTTAGTTGTGGGGGTAGGGGGCAGGGAGACCCAGTACTTC CASSLVVGVGGRETQYF
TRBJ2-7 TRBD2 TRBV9 TGTGCCAGCAGCCGGACTAGCGCGAATACCTACGAGCAGTACTTC CASSRTSANTYEQYF
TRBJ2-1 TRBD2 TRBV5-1 TGCGCCAGCAGCTTGGCCATGGCGGGCGGGAGAGGTGAGCAGTTCTTC CASSLAMAGGRGEQFF
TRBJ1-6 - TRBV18 TGTGCCAGCTCACCCCGAGGCTCCTATAATTCACCCCTCCACTTT CASSPRGSYNSPLHF
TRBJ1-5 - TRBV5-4 TGTGCCAGCAGCTTGGACAGGGAAGGTAATCAGCCCCAGCATTTT CASSLDREGNQPQHF
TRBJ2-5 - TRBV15 TGTGCCACCACGGGGGGGATTGGGGGACAGGAGACCCAGTACTTC CATTGGIGGQETQYF
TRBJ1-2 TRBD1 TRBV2 TGTGCCAGCAGGGGGGACAGGTACTATGGCTACACCTTC CASRGDRYYGYTF
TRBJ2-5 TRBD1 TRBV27 TGTGCCAGCAGTCCCAAGGGCCCCCTAACAGGGGGCCGGGAGACCCAGTACTTC CASSPKGPLTGGRETQYF
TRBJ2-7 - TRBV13 TGTGCCAGCAGCTACACAGGGGGGGCCTACGAGCAGTACTTC CASSYTGGAYEQYF
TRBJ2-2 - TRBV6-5 TGTGCCAGCAGTCTAACGAACACCGGGGAGCTGTTTTTT CASSLTNTGELFF
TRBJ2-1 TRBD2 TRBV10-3 TGTGCCATCGCCAGCGGGAGGGCTGGTGAGCAGTTCTTC CAIASGRAGEQFF
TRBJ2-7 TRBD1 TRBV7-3 TGTGCCAGCAGCTTAACCGGGACAGGGACCGTCTACGAGCAGTACTTC CASSLTGTGTVYEQYF
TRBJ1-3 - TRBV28 TGTGCCAGCAGTTCAAATTCACTGCATTTGGGAAACACCATATATTTT CASSSNSLHLGNTIYF
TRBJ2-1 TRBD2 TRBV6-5 TGTGCCAGCAGTTACAGCGGGAGCTCCTACAATGAGCAGTTCTTC CASSYSGSSYNEQFF
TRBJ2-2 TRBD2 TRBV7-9 TGTGCCAGCAGCTTAACTAGCGGGGACACCGGGGAGCTGTTTTTT CASSLTSGDTGELFF
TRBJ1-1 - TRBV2 TGTGCCAGCAGTGAGTTGGGAGGGGGCACTGAAGCTTTCTTT CASSELGGGTEAFF
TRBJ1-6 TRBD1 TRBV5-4 TGTGCCAGCAGTAAGACAGGGAACAATTCACCCCTCCACTTT CASSKTGNNSPLHF
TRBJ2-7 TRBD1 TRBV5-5 TGTGCCAGTAAGGGACAGTCCTACGAGCAGTACTTC CASKGQSYEQYF
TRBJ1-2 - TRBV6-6 TGTGCCAGCAGTTATGACACAGTCTATGGCTACACCTTC CASSYDTVYGYTF
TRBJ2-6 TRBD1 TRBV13 TGTGCCAGCAGCTCACCGACAGGGGAATCCCCAGACTCTGGGGCCAACGTCCTGACTTTC CASSSPTGESPDSGANVLTF
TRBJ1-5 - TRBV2 TGTGCCAGCAGAGGGGGACACCTTAGCAATCAGCCCCAGCATTTT CASRGGHLSNQPQHF
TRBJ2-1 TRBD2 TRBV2 TGTGCCAGCAGAACTGGACTAGCGGGAGAGGCGGGTGAGCAGTTCTTC CASRTGLAGEAGEQFF
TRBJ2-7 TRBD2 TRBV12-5 TGTGCTAGTGCCCCGAGGGCGGGAGCTACTGGGGAGCAGTACTTC CASAPRAGATGEQYF
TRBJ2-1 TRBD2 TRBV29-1 TGCAGCGTTGATAAGGGGCTAGCGGACAATGAGCAGTTCTTC CSVDKGLADNEQFF
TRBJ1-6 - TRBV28 TGTGCCAGCGTCACGGGGGACCCCTATAATTCACCCCTCCACTTT CASVTGDPYNSPLHF